This entry describes one T cell receptor beta chain. Antigen specificity is unknown. The V gene's germline CDR1 is MNHEY and CDR2 SVGAGI. Trimming stripped 4 bases from V and 6 bases from J, with 15 bases between. The CDR3 loop spans 15 amino acids. As for time point: newly diagnosed GD, antithyroid drugs for less than 3 months. RNA extracted from PBMCs served as the sequencing template. The data are from a study of regulatory T cells in long-lasting Graves disease. Both iRepertoire HTBI primers and Arm-PCR of CDR3 regions were used to build the TCR beta libraries. Each CDR3 protein gets one entry after TCRdb re-called the multiplex PCR reads with MiXCR. The sample includes 680,000 or so distinct CDR3 sequences, roughly 16% of them seen just once. Study-wide points: Favored gene segments in persistent disease were TRBV28, TRBJ1-2 and TRBJ2-5. Persistent Graves' patients possessed reduced TCR diversity relative to recently diagnosed ones.

These same data were also listed under a study on T cells in Graves' hyperthyroidism and ophthalmopathy. This second study notes: Also found in blood were most expanded thyroid clonotypes above 0.001.

This sample comprised peripheral blood mononuclear cells (PBMCs), obtained at new diagnosis, from a patient treated with antithyroid drugs. The TCR comes from a woman younger than 45 with Graves disease. The chain combines TRBV6-5 with TRBJ2-2; the D gene could be TRBD1 or TRBD2 (5 bases each). CDR3 coding DNA: TGTGCCAGCAGTTCTACCCCCGGGGCGTCCGGGGAGCTGTTTTTT. This gives the protein CASSSTPGASGELFF.